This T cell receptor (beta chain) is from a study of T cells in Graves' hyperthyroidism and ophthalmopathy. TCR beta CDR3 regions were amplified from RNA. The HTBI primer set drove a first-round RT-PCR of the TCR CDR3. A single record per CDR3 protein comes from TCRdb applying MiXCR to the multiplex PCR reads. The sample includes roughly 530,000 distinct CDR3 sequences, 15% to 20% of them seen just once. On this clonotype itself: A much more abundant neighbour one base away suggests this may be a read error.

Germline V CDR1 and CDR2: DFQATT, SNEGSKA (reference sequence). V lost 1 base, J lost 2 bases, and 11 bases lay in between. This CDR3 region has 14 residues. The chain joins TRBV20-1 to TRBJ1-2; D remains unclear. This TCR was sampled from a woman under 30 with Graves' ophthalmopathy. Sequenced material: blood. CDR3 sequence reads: CSARGRGANYGYTF. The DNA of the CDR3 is TGCAGTGCTAGAGGCCGCGGTGCGAACTATGGCTACACCTTC.